Below, 9 T cell receptor beta chains from the same sample are listed, as sequenced in a study of OX40 agonist ivuxolimab in advanced cancers. The method was immunoSEQ multiplex PCR; TCRdb's version includes in-frame clones alone and lacks a portion of them. The sample includes under 65,000 clones, around 93% seen only once; the top ten take around 0.42%. This sample comprised CD4+ or CD8+ T cells sorted from blood, obtained in a trial of the OX40 agonist ivuxolimab. These receptors all stem from an adult with an advanced solid tumor such as melanoma, head and neck, liver or kidney cancer.

Only a few counts were recorded for this clone. The rearrangement uses TRBV20-1 and TRBJ1-1, with D hard to call. CDR1 DFQATT and CDR2 SNEGSKA come from the germline V gene (reference sequence). The V end lost 8 bases, the J end lost 0 bases, and 7 bases lay between the germline ends. CDR3 length equals 11 residues. This chain's CDR3 is CSSGLNTEAFF. In DNA form, the CDR3 reads TGCAGTTCCGGACTGAACACTGAAGCTTTCTTT.

J is TRBJ2-7 and V is TRBV5-1; 8 bases agree with TRBD1. Germline-derived CDR1 and CDR2 are SGHRS and YFSETQ. The CDR3 is made up of 15 amino acids. After removal of 2 bases from V and 6 bases from J, the junction contained 10 bases not matched to a gene. The chain's CDR3 is CASSFSQGVTSEQYF. The CDR3 DNA follows: TGCGCCAGCAGCTTTTCACAGGGGGTGACGAGCGAGCAGTACTTC.

The rearrangement joins TRBV6-4 to TRBJ2-1, with a tentative D call TRBD2 (7 bases). The V and J ends lost 1 base and 12 bases respectively, with 13 bases between them. This CDR3 has 13 amino acids. Looked up from germline, CDR1 is MRHNA and CDR2 is SNTAGT. The CDR3 spells CASSDWEGQGQFF. The CDR3 nucleotides read TGTGCCAGCAGTGACTGGGAGGGACAAGGGCAGTTCTTC.

This chain joins TRBV18 and TRBJ2-1; possibly TRBD2 for D (5 bases). V lost 3 bases and J lost 9, with 12 bases in between. CDR3 size: 13 residues. The germline CDR1 and CDR2 sequences are KGHSH and LQKENI. As DNA, the CDR3 is TGTGCCAGCTCACCTATCGACGGGATTGAGCAGTTCTTC. Its protein product is CASSPIDGIEQFF.

This clone was counted a single time. This chain connects TRBV2 to TRBJ2-7; tentatively, D is TRBD2 (7 bases). The V gene's germline CDR1 is SNHLY and CDR2 FYNNEI. The CDR3 is 17 amino acids. Trimming took off 0 bases at V and 5 bases at J, with 20 bases between the two ends. CDR3 nucleotide sequence: TGTGCCAGCAGTGAAGCAAAGGGGGGGGCAGGGAAGGACGAGCAGTACTTC. Translating gives CASSEAKGGAGKDEQYF.

The chain combines TRBV27 with TRBJ1-5, with D uncertain. V lost 6 bases, J lost 3 bases, and 12 bases lay in between. The length of the CDR3 is 14 residues. In germline, CDR1 is MNHEY, CDR2 SMNVEV (reference sequence). In DNA form, the CDR3 reads TGTGCCAGCAGGCCGTCGCAGATCAATCAGCCCCAGCATTTT. Protein: CASRPSQINQPQHF.

This clone was seen a few times. The genes are TRBV5-5 and TRBJ1-5; TRBD1 is a possible D gene (6 bases). Looked up from germline, CDR1 is SGHKS and CDR2 is YYEKEE (reference sequence). The CDR3 has 16 amino acids. V lost 0 bases and J 6 bases, leaving 16 bases between the germline ends. This CDR3 reads CASSLVAGVKSQPQHF. The CDR3 region has the DNA TGTGCCAGCAGCTTGGTGGCAGGGGTAAAGAGTCAGCCCCAGCATTTT.

For the CDR3, the DNA is TGTGCCAGCAGCGTAGCCCGTGAAGCTTTCTTT. This translates into CASSVAREAFF. The rearrangement joins TRBV9 to TRBJ1-1, with D unclear. The CDR3 totals 11 residues. Germline lookup yields CDR1 SGDLS and CDR2 YYNGEE. V lost 0 bases and J 7 bases, leaving 4 bases between the germline ends.

The V call is TRBV6-5, the J call TRBJ2-3; possibly TRBD2 for D (5 bases). The CDR3 totals 14 residues. V gave up 6 bases and J gave up 2 bases, with 12 bases separating them. Germline CDR1 and CDR2: MNHEY and SVGAGI. The CDR3 sequence is CASRSSRYTDTQYF. For the CDR3, the DNA is TGTGCCAGCAGATCTAGCCGATACACAGATACGCAGTATTTT.